The present T cell receptor (beta chain) was sequenced within a study of blood T cell repertoires in COVID-19. The repertoire was sequenced with immunoSEQ multiplex PCR; TCRdb's copy has only in-frame clones and lacks some. The sample holds almost 35,000 clones, 80% seen once. The germline V gene has CDR1 WSHSY and CDR2 SAAADI. Trimming cost V 0 bases and J 5 bases; bases outside gene matches: 1. The CDR3 spans 13 residues. The TCR was taken from an elderly man with acute or convalescent COVID-19. The sequenced sample consisted of peripheral blood. The gene calls are TRBV10-2 and TRBJ2-7; 7 bases map to TRBD1. CDR3: CASSESTGNEQYF. Here the CDR3 DNA reads TGCGCCAGCAGTGAGTCGACAGGGAACGAGCAGTACTTC.